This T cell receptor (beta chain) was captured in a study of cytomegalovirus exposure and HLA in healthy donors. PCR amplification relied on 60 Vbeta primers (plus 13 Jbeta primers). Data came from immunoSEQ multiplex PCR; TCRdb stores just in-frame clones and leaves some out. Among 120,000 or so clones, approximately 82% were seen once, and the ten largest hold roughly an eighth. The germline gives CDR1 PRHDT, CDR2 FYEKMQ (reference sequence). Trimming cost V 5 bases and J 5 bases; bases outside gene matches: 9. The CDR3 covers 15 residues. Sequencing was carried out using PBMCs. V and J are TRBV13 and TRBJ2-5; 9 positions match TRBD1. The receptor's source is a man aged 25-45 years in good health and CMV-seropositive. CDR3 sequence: CASSPRTGDRETQYF. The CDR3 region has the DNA TGTGCCAGCAGCCCGCGGACAGGGGATAGGGAGACCCAGTACTTC.